The T cell receptor beta chain under discussion was sequenced for a study of shared T cell receptors in the human thymus. The CDR3 sequence is 12 residues long. The V gene lost 1 base and the J gene lost 8 bases, with 7 bases spanning the gap. CDR1 SGHTA and CDR2 FQGNSA come from the germline V gene. Method: immunoSEQ multiplex PCR; TCRdb's copy keeps in-frame clones and lacks some. The table includes about 610,000 clones, around 89% detected once. Separately, the same data were catalogued under a study of human thymus T cells. That paper adds: In corrective heart surgery, resections were taken, and these provided the thymus tissue. Related research described strongly overlapping thymic repertoires in unrelated people.

The receptor was derived from a boy in the first two years of life with a congenital heart defect. The specimen was thymocytes. The genes are TRBV7-2 and TRBJ2-3; D is undetermined. CDR3 coding DNA: TGTGCCAGCAGCTTAGGTAGTGCTACGCAGTATTTT. Translation: CASSLGSATQYF.